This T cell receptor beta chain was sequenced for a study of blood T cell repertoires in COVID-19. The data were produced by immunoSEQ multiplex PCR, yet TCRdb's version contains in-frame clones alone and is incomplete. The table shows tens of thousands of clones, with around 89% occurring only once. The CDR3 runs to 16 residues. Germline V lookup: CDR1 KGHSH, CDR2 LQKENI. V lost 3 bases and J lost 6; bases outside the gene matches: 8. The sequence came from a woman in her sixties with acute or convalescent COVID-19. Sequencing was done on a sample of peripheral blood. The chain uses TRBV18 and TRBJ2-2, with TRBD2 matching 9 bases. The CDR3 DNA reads TGTGCCAGCTCACCTAGTAGCGGGAGAGTCGCCGGGGAGCTGTTTTTT. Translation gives CASSPSSGRVAGELFF.